This TCR beta chain was profiled in a study of T cells after yellow fever vaccination (dated by TCRdb to the late 2010s). About the full investigation: The SMART-Seq v4 Ultra Low Input RNA kit was used to prepare libraries from fractions with low cell numbers. The cohort comprised two healthy male donors, one aged 18 to 29 and one aged 30 to 40 years. To track T-cell clones before and after primary and booster YFV17D yellow fever vaccination, bulk TCR alpha and beta repertoires were sequenced longitudinally. Blood was drawn at multiple timepoints before and after primary and secondary immunization, with bulk PBMC replicates and cell subsets isolated. Paper-wide results and their limitations: A small share of clonotypes was detected in both CD4 and CD8 compartments, with the overlap likely arising from convergent recombination. FACS-sorted repertoires could contain abundant contaminating clonotypes from the bulk population, so computational filtering was required. Because the study included only two donors, the extent to which the findings can be generalized is limited. Compared with the primary T-cell response, the secondary T-cell response was weaker but faster, peaking on day 5 rather than day 15. After the booster, most clones that had expanded after primary vaccination were detected again (approximately 95% of CD4 and roughly nine tenths of CD8), suggesting broad maintenance of memory.

This clonotype was seen more than once but under ten times. Its cognate antigen has yet to be identified. The record has no base qualities; no much larger clone is one base away. V loses 3 bases of germline sequence and J loses 1 base, and the interval between the two ends is 21 bases. Reading the germline V gene gives CDR1 KGHSH and CDR2 LQKENI. There are 18 amino acids in the CDR3, from cysteine to phenylalanine inclusive. The read is trimmed to its CDR3 DNA, 54 bases read in frame from base 1. The treatment or condition label of this sample denotes: live attenuated yellow fever vaccine strain. Two biological replicates of bulk PBMCs were collected at each blood-draw timepoint. A standard Ficoll-Paque protocol was used to isolate PBMCs from peripheral blood. TriZol was used to extract RNA from bulk PBMCs, CD4 and CD8 fractions, and dextramer-positive and dextramer-negative fractions. The sequencer listed for this sample is Illumina NovaSeq 6000. Synthesis of TCR cDNA relied on 5'RACE template switching, a step that introduced a universal primer site along with unique molecular identifiers. cDNA synthesis was primed from both the TCR alpha and TCR beta constant segments. Two PCR steps were used to amplify libraries, with sample barcodes and sequencing adapters being added in the second step. Sequencing of the libraries was done on either Illumina HiSeq 2500 (2x100 bp) or NovaSeq (2x150 bp). Per the source publication's procedure: MIGEC handled demultiplexing of reads and collapsing into UMI consensus sequences, while MiXCR performed V(D)J alignment. Using edgeR on replicate PBMC samples, clonotypes were called vaccine-responding if FDR was below 0.01 and the log2 fold change was above 5 up to day 15. Bulk clonotypes were assigned CD4 or CD8 identity according to which sequenced CD4 or CD8 repertoire held them at higher abundance. The public sequencing data were trimmed at Q25 with fastp and processed into clonotypes with MiXCR by TCRdb, which kept only in-frame beta chains. Identical CDR3 protein sequences are pooled into one entry, listed with their most common genes and DNA. TCRdb, not the authors, supplied the V and J calls. The sample contains some 350,000 distinct CDR3 sequences, approximately 3.9% of them found a single time. The ten largest clones take up roughly 26% of the sample.

This receptor was taken from a man aged 18 to 30 who received the YFV17D yellow fever vaccine. The sequence joins TRBV18 to TRBJ1-1; confidence is insufficient to name the D gene. The specimen comprised PBMCs, sampled 5 days after the yellow fever booster vaccination. At the DNA level, the sequence is TGTGCCAGCTCACCGAGGTTGGGTACCGGGAGGACGAACACTGAAGCTTTCTTT. The resulting protein is CASSPRLGTGRTNTEAFF.